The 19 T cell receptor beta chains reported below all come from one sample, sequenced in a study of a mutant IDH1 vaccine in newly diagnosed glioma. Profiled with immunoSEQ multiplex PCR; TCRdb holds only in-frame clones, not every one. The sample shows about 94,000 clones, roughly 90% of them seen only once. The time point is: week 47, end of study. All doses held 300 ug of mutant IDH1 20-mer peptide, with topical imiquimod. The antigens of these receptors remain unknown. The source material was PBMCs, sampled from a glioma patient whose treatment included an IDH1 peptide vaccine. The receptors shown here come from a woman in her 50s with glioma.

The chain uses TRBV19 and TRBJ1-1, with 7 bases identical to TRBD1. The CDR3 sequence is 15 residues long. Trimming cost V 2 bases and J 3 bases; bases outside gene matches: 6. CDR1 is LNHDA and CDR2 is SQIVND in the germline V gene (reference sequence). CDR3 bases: TGTGCCAGTAGTATACGAGACAGGGCCCACACTGAAGCTTTCTTT. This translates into CASSIRDRAHTEAFF.

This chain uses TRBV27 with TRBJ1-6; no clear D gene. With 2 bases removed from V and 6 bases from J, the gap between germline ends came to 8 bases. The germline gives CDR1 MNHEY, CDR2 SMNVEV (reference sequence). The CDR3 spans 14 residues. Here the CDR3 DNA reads TGTGCCAGCAGTTTAGGCAACGCTAATTCACCCCTCCACTTT. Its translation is CASSLGNANSPLHF.

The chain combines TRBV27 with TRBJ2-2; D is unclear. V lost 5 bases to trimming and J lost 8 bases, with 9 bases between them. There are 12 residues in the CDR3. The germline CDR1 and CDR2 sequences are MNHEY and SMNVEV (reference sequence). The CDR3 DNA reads TGTGCCAGCAGTCTCCTGAGGGGGGAGCTGTTTTTT. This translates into CASSLLRGELFF.

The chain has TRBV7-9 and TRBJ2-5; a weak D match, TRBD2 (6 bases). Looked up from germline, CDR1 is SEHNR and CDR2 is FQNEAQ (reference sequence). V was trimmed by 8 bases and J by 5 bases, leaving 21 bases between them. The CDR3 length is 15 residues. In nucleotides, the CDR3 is TGTGCCAGCGAGGTCGGGCCCGATCGGGAGGAGACCCAGTACTTC. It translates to CASEVGPDREETQYF.

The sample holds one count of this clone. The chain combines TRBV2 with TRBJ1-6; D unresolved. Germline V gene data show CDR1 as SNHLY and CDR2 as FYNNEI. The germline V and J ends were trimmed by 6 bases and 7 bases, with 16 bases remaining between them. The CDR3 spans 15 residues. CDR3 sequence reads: CASRVTGGMNSPLHF. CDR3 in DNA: TGTGCCAGCAGGGTAACCGGAGGCATGAATTCACCCCTCCACTTT. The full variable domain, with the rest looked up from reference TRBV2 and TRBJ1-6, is EPEVTQTPSHQVTQMGQEVILRCVPISNHLYFYWYRQILGQKVEFLVSFYNNEISEKSEIFDDQFSVERPDGSNFTLKIRSTKLEDSAMYFCASRVTGGMNSPLHFGNGTRLTVT.

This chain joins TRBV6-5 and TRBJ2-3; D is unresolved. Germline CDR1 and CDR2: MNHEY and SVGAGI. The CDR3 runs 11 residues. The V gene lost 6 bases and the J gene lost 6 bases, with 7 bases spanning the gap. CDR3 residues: CASRELDTQYF. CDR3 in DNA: TGTGCCAGCAGGGAGTTGGATACGCAGTATTTT.

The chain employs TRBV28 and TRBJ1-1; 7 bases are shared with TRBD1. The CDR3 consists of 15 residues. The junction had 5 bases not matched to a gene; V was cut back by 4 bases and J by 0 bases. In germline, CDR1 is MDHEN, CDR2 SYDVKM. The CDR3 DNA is TGTGCCAGCAGTTCTTGGACAGGATTGAACACTGAAGCTTTCTTT. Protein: CASSSWTGLNTEAFF. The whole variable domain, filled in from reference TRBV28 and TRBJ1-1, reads DVKVTQSSRYLVKRTGEKVFLECVQDMDHENMFWYRQDPGLGLRLIYFSYDVKMKEKGDIPEGYSVSREKKERFSLILESASTNQTSMYLCASSSWTGLNTEAFFGQGTRLTVV.

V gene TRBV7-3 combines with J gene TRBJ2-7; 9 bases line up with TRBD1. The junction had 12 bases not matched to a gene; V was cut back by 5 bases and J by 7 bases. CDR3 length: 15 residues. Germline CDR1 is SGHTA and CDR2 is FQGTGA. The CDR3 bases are TGTGCCAGCAGCCCAGTGACAGGGGGAAGGAAGGAGCAGTACTTC. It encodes CASSPVTGGRKEQYF.

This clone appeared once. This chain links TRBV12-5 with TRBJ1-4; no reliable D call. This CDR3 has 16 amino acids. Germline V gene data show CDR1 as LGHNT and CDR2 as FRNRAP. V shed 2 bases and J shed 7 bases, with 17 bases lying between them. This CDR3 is CASGLLVRVRGEKLFF. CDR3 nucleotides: TGTGCTAGTGGTTTGTTAGTAAGGGTACGGGGTGAAAAACTGTTTTTT.

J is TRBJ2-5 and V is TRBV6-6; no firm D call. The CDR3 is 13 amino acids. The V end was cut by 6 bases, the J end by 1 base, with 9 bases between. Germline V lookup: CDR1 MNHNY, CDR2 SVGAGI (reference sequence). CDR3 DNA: TGTGCCAGCAGAAGACAACCCCAAGAGACCCAGTACTTC. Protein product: CASRRQPQETQYF.

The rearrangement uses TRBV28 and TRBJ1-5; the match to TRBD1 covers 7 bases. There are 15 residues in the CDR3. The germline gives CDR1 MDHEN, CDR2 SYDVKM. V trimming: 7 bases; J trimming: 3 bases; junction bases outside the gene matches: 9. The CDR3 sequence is CASIEGQMINQPQHF. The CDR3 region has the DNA TGTGCCAGCATTGAGGGACAGATGATCAATCAGCCCCAGCATTTT.

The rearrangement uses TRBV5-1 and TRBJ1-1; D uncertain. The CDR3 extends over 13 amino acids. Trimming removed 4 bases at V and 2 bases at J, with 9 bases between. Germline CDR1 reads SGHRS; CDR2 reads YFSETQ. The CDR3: CASSLTGNTEAFF. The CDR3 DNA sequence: TGCGCCAGCAGCCTCACGGGAAACACTGAAGCTTTCTTT.

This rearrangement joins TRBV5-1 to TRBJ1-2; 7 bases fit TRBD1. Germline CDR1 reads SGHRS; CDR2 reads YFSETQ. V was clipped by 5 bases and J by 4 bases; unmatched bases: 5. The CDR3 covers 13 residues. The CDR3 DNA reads TGCGCCAGCAGACTAGACAGGGTCTATGGCTACACCTTC. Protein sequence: CASRLDRVYGYTF.

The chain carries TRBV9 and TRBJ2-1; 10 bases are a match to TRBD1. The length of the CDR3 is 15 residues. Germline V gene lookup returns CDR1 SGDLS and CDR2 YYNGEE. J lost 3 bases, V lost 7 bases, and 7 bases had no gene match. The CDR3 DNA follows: TGTGCCAGCGGGACAGGGGCCTCCCTCTACAATGAGCAGTTCTTC. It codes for CASGTGASLYNEQFF.

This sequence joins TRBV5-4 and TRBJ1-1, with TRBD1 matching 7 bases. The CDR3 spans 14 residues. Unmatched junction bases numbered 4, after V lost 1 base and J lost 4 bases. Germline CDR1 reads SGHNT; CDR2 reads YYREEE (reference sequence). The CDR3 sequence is CASSLQGGGTEAFF. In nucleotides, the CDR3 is TGTGCCAGCAGCTTGCAGGGGGGAGGCACTGAAGCTTTCTTT.

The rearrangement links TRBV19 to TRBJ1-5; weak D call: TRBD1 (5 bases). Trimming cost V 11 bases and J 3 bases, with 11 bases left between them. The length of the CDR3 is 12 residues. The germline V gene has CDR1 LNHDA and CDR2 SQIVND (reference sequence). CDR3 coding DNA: TGTGCCGGGGGACTGCACAATCAGCCCCAGCATTTT. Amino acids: CAGGLHNQPQHF.

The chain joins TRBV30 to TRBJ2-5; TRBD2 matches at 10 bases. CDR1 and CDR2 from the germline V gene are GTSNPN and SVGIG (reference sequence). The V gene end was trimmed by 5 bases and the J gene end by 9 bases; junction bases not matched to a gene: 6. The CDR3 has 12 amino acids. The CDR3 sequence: CAWGAGGPAQYF. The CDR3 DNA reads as TGTGCCTGGGGAGCGGGAGGGCCGGCCCAGTACTTC.

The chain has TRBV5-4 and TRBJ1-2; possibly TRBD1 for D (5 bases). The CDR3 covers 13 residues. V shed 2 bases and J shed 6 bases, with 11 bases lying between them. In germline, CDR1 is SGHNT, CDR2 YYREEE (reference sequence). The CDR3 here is CASSFQGIDGYTF. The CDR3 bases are TGTGCCAGCAGCTTCCAGGGCATCGATGGCTACACCTTC.

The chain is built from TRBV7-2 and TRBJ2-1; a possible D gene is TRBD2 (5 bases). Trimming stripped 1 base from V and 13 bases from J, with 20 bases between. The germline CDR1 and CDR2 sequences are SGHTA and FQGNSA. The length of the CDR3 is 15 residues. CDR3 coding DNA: TGTGCCAGCAGCTTAGAGGGAGTAGGACCCGCTCCCCAGTTCTTC. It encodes CASSLEGVGPAPQFF.